This T cell receptor (beta chain) was identified during a study of control samples from healthy donors and cancer patients. CDR3 length equals 14 residues. Trimming took off 5 bases at V and 1 base at J, with 11 bases between the two ends. Germline V gene lookup returns CDR1 SGHTA and CDR2 FQGNSA. Measured with immunoSEQ multiplex PCR; TCRdb has only the in-frame clones, and not every one. The sample lists tens of thousands of clones, about 81% occurring once. The sequencing sample was made of PBMCs. This TCR was sampled from a man between 70 and 80 years old with lung cancer. The genes are TRBV7-2 and TRBJ1-2; no reliable D call. The CDR3 here is CASSPWRDNYGYTF. In nucleotides, the CDR3 is TGTGCCAGCAGCCCCTGGCGGGATAACTATGGCTACACCTTC.